This TCR beta chain was sequenced in a study of identical twins (dated by TCRdb to about 2016). In terms of the full investigation: The study deep-sequenced TCR alpha and beta repertoires from monozygotic twins, unrelated adults of various ages and cord blood to test whether fetal clonotypes persist. Replicate twin experiments were performed at different times using different library preparation protocols to rule out contamination. Study-wide conclusions, independent of this receptor: Conclusions relied on cross-sectional statistical analysis, since the same donors could not be followed over many years. In beta out-of-frame sequences, excess twin sharing was weaker, because having fewer shared sequences lowered the signal-to-noise ratio. Abundant cord blood beta clonotypes had fewer insertions, young adult naive repertoires showed a similar but weaker trend, and memory repertoires showed no such trend. Invariant T cells such as MAIT and iNKT could partly confound zero-insertion analyses, although diverse VJ usage argued against such confounding for most clonotypes. In monozygotic twins, out-of-frame TCR alpha sharing was systematically underestimated by recombination models, although the models agreed with sharing between unrelated individuals. Compared with coincidental sharing between unrelated individuals, out-of-frame TCR alpha sequences shared between twins showed an excess of sequences with low generation probability.

Library generation was performed with 5' RACE. Sequenced using an Illumina HiSeq 2000. Template switching added a universal primer binding site, and the final cDNA carried a unique molecular identifier that allowed TCR cDNA molecules to be counted accurately. Specific primers in the conserved constant-segment region were used to synthesize first-strand cDNA for TCR alpha and beta chains. To control for contamination, every cDNA library was double barcoded, receiving both a SMART-Mk sample barcode and Illumina barcodes. TruSeq adapter sequences, together with Illumina sample barcodes, were added in two successive PCR steps. The TCR alpha and beta cDNA libraries were sequenced on the Illumina HiSeq platform using custom primers. In the paper's pipeline: MiGEC was used to process raw reads and extract unique molecular identifiers, and MiXCR was used to find CDR3 positions. For each individual, recombination models were inferred using an EM algorithm with the repgenHMM and IGoR tools. The analysis of shared clonotypes was done with the tcR package in R, with sharing normalized by the product of cloneset sizes. To study raw recombination free of thymic and clonal selection effects, out-of-frame nonproductive sequences were analyzed. Using fastp trimming at Q25 and MiXCR clonotype assembly, TCRdb reanalyzed the public sequencing data and kept in-frame beta chains. Identical CDR3 protein sequences are pooled into one entry, listed with their most common genes and DNA. These V and J calls rely on TCRdb rather than the paper's analysis. Across this sample there are some 1,700,000 distinct CDR3 sequences, with roughly a third seen only once. Around 0.3% of the sample goes to the ten largest clones.

With respect to this clonotype: No cognate antigen has been identified for it. No base quality values were provided; no much bigger clone lies one nucleotide off.

Only healthy Caucasian donors were included. CDR1 and CDR2 were assigned from the germline V gene (reference sequence) as MNHEY and SMNVEV. Cut back by 4 bases and 5 bases, the V and J ends lie 20 bases apart. The CDR3 runs 16 residues from the cysteine to the phenylalanine. The DNA shown is the 48-base CDR3, in frame from base 1. The clonotype comes from a newborn girl in good health. The rearrangement joined TRBV27 to TRBJ1-1; TRBD1 could be the D gene, as 6 bases match. Sequences were obtained from cord blood. Here is the DNA: TGTGCCAGCAGTTCCCAGAGACAGGACCTGAGGACTGAAGCTTTCTTT. Protein translation: CASSSQRQDLRTEAFF.